Below, 27 T cell receptor beta chains from the same sample are listed, as sequenced in a study of blood T cell repertoires in COVID-19. This table comes from immunoSEQ multiplex PCR, and its TCRdb copy is limited to in-frame clones, with some not included. The sample lists about 320,000 clones; roughly 86% were seen once. Sequenced: peripheral blood. Receptors were obtained from a woman in her 30s with COVID-19, enrolled during active disease.

The chain is built from TRBV5-1 and TRBJ1-6, with D hard to call. Looked up from germline, CDR1 is SGHRS and CDR2 is YFSETQ. The CDR3 sequence is 14 residues long. V lost 0 bases and J lost 7, with 8 bases in between. The CDR3 region has the DNA TGCGCCAGCAGCTTGGTCCCGGAGAATTCACCCCTCCACTTT. Encoded protein: CASSLVPENSPLHF.

The CDR3 sequence: CASIQSGVATF. The CDR3 nucleotides read TGCGCCAGCATCCAGAGCGGGGTTGCCACCTTC. The chain couples TRBV10-2 to TRBJ1-2; D remains unclear. V was pared by 7 bases and J by 13 bases, with 16 bases between. Germline CDR1 is WSHSY and CDR2 is SAAADI. This CDR3 comprises 11 residues.

This chain links TRBV6-5 with TRBJ2-7, with D possibly TRBD2 on 6 matching bases. The CDR3 is made up of 12 amino acids. V lost 6 bases and J 6 bases, leaving 12 bases between the germline ends. In germline, CDR1 is MNHEY, CDR2 SVGAGI. Written as DNA, the CDR3 is TGTGCCAGCAGGGCAGGGCGGGGCGAGCAGTACTTC. Translation gives CASRAGRGEQYF.

This clone was seen more than once but under ten times. The gene calls are TRBV19 and TRBJ1-1; no clear D. Germline CDR1 and CDR2: LNHDA and SQIVND (reference sequence). V lost 4 bases and J 0 bases, leaving 15 bases between the germline ends. CDR3 length equals 16 residues. Here the CDR3 DNA reads TGTGCCAGTAGTAGGCCAGGCAATCCTATGAACACTGAAGCTTTCTTT. Translating gives CASSRPGNPMNTEAFF.

The genes are TRBV7-2 and TRBJ1-1; D perhaps matches TRBD1 (5 bases). Deletions cut 2 bases from V and 6 bases from J, with 13 bases between. CDR1 is SGHTA and CDR2 is FQGNSA in the germline V gene. CDR3 length equals 14 residues. CDR3 DNA sequence: TGTGCCAGCAGCTTAATTCCCAGGGCACCTGAAGCTTTCTTT. Amino acid sequence: CASSLIPRAPEAFF.

This chain connects TRBV6-1 to TRBJ1-4; possible D gene TRBD1, 6 bases. V lost 1 base and J lost 8, with 17 bases in between. Germline CDR1 MNHNS, CDR2 SASEGT. This CDR3 has 16 amino acids. The CDR3 reads CASSEGIRGGAEKLFF. CDR3 sequence (DNA): TGTGCCAGCAGTGAAGGGATCAGGGGTGGAGCGGAAAAACTGTTTTTT.

This clone was detected a few times. The genes are TRBV19 and TRBJ2-2; TRBD2 is a possible D gene (6 bases). This CDR3 region has 14 residues. The germline V gene encodes CDR1 LNHDA and CDR2 SQIVND (reference sequence). The V gene lost 5 bases and the J gene lost 3 bases, with 10 bases spanning the gap. CDR3 DNA sequence: TGTGCCAGTAGTCCGGGGGATTACACCGGGGAGCTGTTTTTT. This encodes CASSPGDYTGELFF.

The gene calls are TRBV2 and TRBJ1-5, with a weak D call TRBD1 (6 bases). CDR1 SNHLY and CDR2 FYNNEI come from the germline V gene. Trimming took off 7 bases at V and 9 bases at J, with 13 bases between the two ends. The CDR3 is made up of 12 amino acids. The CDR3 DNA reads as TGTGCCAGCACCAGGGGAAGAGGGCCCCAGCATTTT. It is translated as CASTRGRGPQHF.

The gene calls are TRBV18 and TRBJ2-2; perhaps TRBD1 as D (5 bases). The CDR3 contains 15 residues. V gave up 6 bases and J gave up 6 bases, with 17 bases separating them. Germline V lookup: CDR1 KGHSH, CDR2 LQKENI. The CDR3 region has the DNA TGTGCCAGCTCGGCGGACACCCAACCAGCCGGGGAGCTGTTTTTT. It is translated as CASSADTQPAGELFF.

This clone has a handful of counts. The chain employs TRBV5-6 and TRBJ2-1, with a tentative D call TRBD2 (5 bases). CDR1 and CDR2 from the germline V gene are SGHDT and YYEEEE. The CDR3 totals 14 residues. Trimming pared 2 bases from V and 7 bases from J, leaving 13 bases between. CDR3 residues: CASSFLALRNEQFF. CDR3 nucleotides: TGTGCCAGCAGCTTTCTAGCCCTTAGGAATGAGCAGTTCTTC.

The J gene is TRBJ2-7, the V gene TRBV19; D possibly corresponds to TRBD2 (5 bases). Germline CDR1 and CDR2: LNHDA and SQIVND (reference sequence). This CDR3 has 12 residues. V lost 5 bases and J lost 3, with 8 bases in between. The CDR3 loop is CASSPGVYEQYF. Written as DNA, the CDR3 is TGTGCCAGTAGTCCCGGGGTCTACGAGCAGTACTTC. Together with reference TRBV19 and TRBJ2-7, the CDR3 gives the full variable domain: DGGITQSPKYLFRKEGQNVTLSCEQNLNHDAMYWYRQDPGQGLRLIYYSQIVNDFQKGDIAEGYSVSREKKESFPLTVTSAQKNPTAFYLCASSPGVYEQYFGPGTRLTVT.

This chain connects TRBV5-6 to TRBJ1-1; possible D gene TRBD1, 5 bases. Per the germline V gene, CDR1 is SGHDT and CDR2 is YYEEEE. CDR3 length equals 17 residues. V was shortened by 4 bases and J by 6 bases, with 25 bases between the two germline ends. The CDR3 sequence is CASSPVQGGIKFAEAFF. CDR3 DNA sequence: TGTGCCAGCAGCCCTGTCCAGGGCGGCATTAAGTTCGCTGAAGCTTTCTTT.

This chain connects TRBV11-2 to TRBJ1-1; 9 bases are a match to TRBD1. The CDR3 extends over 13 amino acids. With V trimmed by 5 bases and J by 7 bases, 5 bases remained unmatched. Per germline, CDR1 SGHAT and CDR2 FQNNGV. CDR3 loop: CASSIGTGNEAFF. The CDR3 DNA follows: TGTGCCAGCAGCATCGGGACAGGGAATGAAGCTTTCTTT.

CDR3 nucleotides: TGTGCCAGTAGCCTCCGGGACAGCAAAAACATTCAGTACTTC. Its translation is CASSLRDSKNIQYF. This rearrangement joins TRBV19 to TRBJ2-4; 7 bases align to TRBD1. Germline loops: CDR1 LNHDA, CDR2 SQIVND (reference sequence). Trimming took 6 bases from V and 3 from J; bases not matched to a gene: 5. The CDR3 extends over 14 amino acids.

This sequence joins TRBV5-4 and TRBJ1-6, with D uncertain. Germline CDR1 and CDR2: SGHNT and YYREEE (reference sequence). Trimming pared 2 bases from V and 13 bases from J, leaving 13 bases between. There are 13 residues in the CDR3. CDR3 nucleotide sequence: TGTGCCAGCAGCTTCGGCAGCGAGTCGCCCCTCCACTTT. This gives the protein CASSFGSESPLHF. The full variable domain, rest sourced from reference TRBV5-4 and TRBJ1-6, is ETGVTQSPTHLIKTRGQQVTLRCSSQSGHNTVSWYQQALGQGPQFIFQYYREEENGRGNFPPRFSGLQFPNYSSELNVNALELDDSALYLCASSFGSESPLHFGNGTRLTVT.

For the CDR3, the DNA is TGTGCCAGCAGCATGGACAGGGGGGGAGCCTACGAGCAGTACTTC. Encoded protein: CASSMDRGGAYEQYF. V gene TRBV11-2 combines with J gene TRBJ2-7, with 10 bases aligning to TRBD1. The V gene end was trimmed by 5 bases and the J gene end by 2 bases; junction bases not matched to a gene: 6. Germline assignment: CDR1 SGHAT and CDR2 FQNNGV. The CDR3 totals 15 residues.

The V and J genes are TRBV9 and TRBJ2-2; 7 nucleotides match TRBD1. The germline V gene encodes CDR1 SGDLS and CDR2 YYNGEE. The CDR3 consists of 16 residues. The V and J ends lost 0 bases and 6 bases, in that order; junction bases with no gene match: 8. DNA for the CDR3: TGTGCCAGCAGCGTAGTGCCAGGGGGTCGGGCCGGGGAGCTGTTTTTT. As protein: CASSVVPGGRAGELFF.

V usage is TRBV10-1 and J usage is TRBJ1-2, with TRBD1 matching over 8 bases. The CDR3 runs 12 residues. The J segment lost 7 bases and the V segment lost 4 bases, leaving 2 bases of the junction unmatched. Germline loops: CDR1 WNHNN, CDR2 SYGVQD (reference sequence). The CDR3 protein is CASSGQGFGYTF. CDR3 nucleotide sequence: TGCGCCAGCAGTGGACAGGGGTTTGGCTACACCTTC.

The genes are TRBV5-1 and TRBJ2-3; 11 nucleotides match TRBD2. The germline CDR1 and CDR2 sequences are SGHRS and YFSETQ. Trimming cost V 4 bases and J 2 bases; bases outside gene matches: 9. The CDR3 has 17 residues. DNA for the CDR3: TGCGCCAGCAGCGCCCCCGGGACTAGCGGTGCCACAGATACGCAGTATTTT. Protein sequence: CASSAPGTSGATDTQYF.

The chain couples TRBV5-4 to TRBJ2-6; 8 bases fit TRBD2. This CDR3 has 15 amino acids. V gave up 4 bases and J gave up 2 bases; unmatched junction bases: 2. Germline V CDR1 and CDR2: SGHNT, YYREEE (reference sequence). CDR3 coding DNA: TGTGCCAGCAGCCGCGGGGGGACTGGGGCCAACGTCCTGACTTTC. This gives the protein CASSRGGTGANVLTF.

This clone was recorded only once. The chain joins TRBV6-5 to TRBJ2-5; tentative D call: TRBD2 (6 bases). V shed 6 bases and J shed 4 bases, with 12 bases lying between them. The CDR3 has 13 residues. CDR1 and CDR2 from the germline V gene are MNHEY and SVGAGI. Written as DNA, the CDR3 is TGTGCCAGCAGCGCGGGGAGAAGAGAGACCCAGTACTTC. Translated, it gives CASSAGRRETQYF.

CDR3 region: CASSLASSGVLFF. CDR3 DNA sequence: TGTGCCAGCAGTTTAGCAAGTTCAGGGGTGCTGTTTTTT. The rearrangement uses TRBV12-3 or TRBV12-4 and TRBJ1-4, with a possible D match to TRBD1 (6 bases). Between the trimmed V and J ends, which lost 0 bases and 14 bases, there was a span of 13 bases. CDR3 length: 13 residues.

The rearrangement links TRBV29-1 to TRBJ1-1, with 9 bases aligning to TRBD1. Germline loops: CDR1 SQVTM, CDR2 ANQGSEA. The junction had 10 bases not matched to a gene; V was cut back by 7 bases and J by 4 bases. The CDR3 consists of 14 residues. The DNA for the CDR3 is TGCAGCGCCCTCGCCGGGACAGGGCTCACTGAAGCTTTCTTT. Its protein product is CSALAGTGLTEAFF.

The rearrangement joins TRBV18 to TRBJ1-6, with 7 bases matching TRBD1. V trimming: 3 bases; J trimming: 3 bases; junction bases outside the gene matches: 5. The CDR3 spans 16 residues. CDR1 is KGHSH, CDR2 LQKENI, per germline. CDR3 coding DNA: TGTGCCAGCTCACCCTCCGGGACAGTCTATAATTCACCCCTCCACTTT. Translation: CASSPSGTVYNSPLHF.

V usage is TRBV6-5 and J usage is TRBJ1-2, with 10 nucleotides matching TRBD1. Unmatched junction bases numbered 7, after V lost 6 bases and J lost 6 bases. Germline-derived CDR1 and CDR2 are MNHEY and SVGAGI. The CDR3 spans 14 residues. CDR3 region: CASRTTGGDNGYTF. DNA of the CDR3: TGTGCCAGCAGAACGACAGGGGGCGACAATGGCTACACCTTC.

The chain is built from TRBV14 and TRBJ2-2; tentative D call: TRBD1 (5 bases). Between the trimmed V and J ends, which lost 2 bases and 4 bases, there was a span of 11 bases. Germline V gene lookup returns CDR1 SGHDN and CDR2 FVKESK. The length of the CDR3 is 15 residues. This chain's CDR3 is CASSQSRVATGELFF. The CDR3 DNA is TGTGCCAGCAGCCAAAGCAGGGTTGCCACCGGGGAGCTGTTTTTT.

The chain couples TRBV7-9 to TRBJ1-2; D is uncertain. This CDR3 has 11 residues. The V end lost 5 bases, the J end lost 3 bases, and 4 bases lay between the germline ends. Germline loops: CDR1 SEHNR, CDR2 FQNEAQ (reference sequence). CDR3 loop: CASSRDYGYTF. CDR3 DNA sequence: TGTGCCAGCAGCCGTGACTATGGCTACACCTTC.